This TCR beta chain was recorded in a study of cytomegalovirus exposure and HLA in healthy donors. Notes on the study in general: A later analysis reportedly found fewer N-insertions in an Asian-associated ancestry cluster than the approximately 730-donor mean. Later analysis identified several of the most significant clusters that appeared linked to common viral pathogens.

Notes on this clone: The antigen is undetermined.

CDR3 length: 13 amino acids. The germline V gene has CDR1 MDHEN and CDR2 SYDVKM. V lost 4 bases to trimming and J lost 7 bases, with 10 bases between them. The study sampled nominally healthy donors, though unrecorded immune exposures were likely. In the PCR, 60 Vbeta and 13 Jbeta primers were used. Repertoires were generated with immunoSEQ multiplex PCR, while TCRdb's copy carries only in-frame clones and drops some. The repertoire shows more than 110,000 clones; the top ten hold about 2.5%. The chain recombines TRBV28 with TRBJ2-2; no reliable D call. The TCR comes from a man in his forties or fifties in good health and CMV-seronegative. Specimen: PBMCs. DNA of the CDR3: TGTGCCAGCAGTTCAGGCATTGGCGGGGAGCTGTTTTTT. Translation gives CASSSGIGGELFF. Combining the CDR3 with reference TRBV28 and TRBJ2-2 gives the whole variable domain DVKVTQSSRYLVKRTGEKVFLECVQDMDHENMFWYRQDPGLGLRLIYFSYDVKMKEKGDIPEGYSVSREKKERFSLILESASTNQTSMYLCASSSGIGGELFFGEGSRLTVL.